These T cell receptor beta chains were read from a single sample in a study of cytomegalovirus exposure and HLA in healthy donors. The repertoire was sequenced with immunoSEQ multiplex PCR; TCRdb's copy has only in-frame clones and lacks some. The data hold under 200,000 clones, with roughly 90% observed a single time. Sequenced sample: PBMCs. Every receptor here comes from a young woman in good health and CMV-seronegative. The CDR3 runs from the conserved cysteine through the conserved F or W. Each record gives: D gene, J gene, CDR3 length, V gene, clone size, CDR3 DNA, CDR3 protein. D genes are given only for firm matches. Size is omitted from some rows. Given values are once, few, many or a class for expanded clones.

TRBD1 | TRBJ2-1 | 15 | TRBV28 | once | TGTGCCAGCAGCCTCGACAGGGGGTCTTTCAATGAGCAGTTCTTC | CASSLDRGSFNEQFF
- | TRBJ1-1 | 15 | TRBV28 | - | TGTGCCAGCAGTACCATCCGGGGGGGAGACACTGAAGCTTTCTTT | CASSTIRGGDTEAFF
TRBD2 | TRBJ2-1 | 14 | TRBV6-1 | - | TGTGCCAGCAAGGGTCCGGGAGGAAAGATAGGGCAGTTCTTC | CASKGPGGKIGQFF
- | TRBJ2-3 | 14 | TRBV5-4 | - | TGTGCCAGCAGCCCTACGGAGGCGGGAGATACGCAGTATTTT | CASSPTEAGDTQYF
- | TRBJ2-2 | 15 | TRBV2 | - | TGTGCCAGCAGTGCGCTTGAGGGAGGCGACGGGGAGCTGTTTTTT | CASSALEGGDGELFF
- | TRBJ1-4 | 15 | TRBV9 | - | TGTGCCAGCAGCGTATCCCCCGGGGGGGCTGAAAAACTGTTTTTT | CASSVSPGGAEKLFF
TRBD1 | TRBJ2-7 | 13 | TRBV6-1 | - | TGTGCCAGCCGGGACAGGGGTTTCTACGAGCAGTACTTC | CASRDRGFYEQYF
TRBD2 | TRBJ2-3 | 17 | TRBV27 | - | TGTGCCAGCAGTTTACATAGACTAGCGGGAATCACAGATACGCAGTATTTT | CASSLHRLAGITDTQYF
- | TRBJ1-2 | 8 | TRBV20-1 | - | TGCAACCCTCAGGGCTACACCTTC | CNPQGYTF
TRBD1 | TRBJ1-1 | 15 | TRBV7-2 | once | TGTGCCAGCAGCCCCAGTGCAGGGACAGGGTCTGAAGCTTTCTTT | CASSPSAGTGSEAFF
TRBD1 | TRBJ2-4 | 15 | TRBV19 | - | TGTGCCGTGGGACAGGGGGCTAGGGCCAAAAACATTCAGTACTTC | CAVGQGARAKNIQYF
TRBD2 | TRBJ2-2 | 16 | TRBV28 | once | TGTGCCAGCAGACCGGGACTAGCGGCTTACACCGGGGAGCTGTTTTTT | CASRPGLAAYTGELFF
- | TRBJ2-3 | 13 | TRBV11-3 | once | TGTGCCAGCAGCTTAGCGGGCGGGGATACGCAGTATTTT | CASSLAGGDTQYF
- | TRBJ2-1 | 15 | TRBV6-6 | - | TGTGCCAGCAGTTACACAGGCGGGACCTACAATGAGCAGTTCTTC | CASSYTGGTYNEQFF
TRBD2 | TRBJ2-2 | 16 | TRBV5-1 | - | TGCGCCAGCAGCCTTCTAGCGGGAGTTCCCACCGGGGAGCTGTTTTTT | CASSLLAGVPTGELFF
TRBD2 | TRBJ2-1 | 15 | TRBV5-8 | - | TGTGCCAGCAGCACGGAAGGTAGCGGGGGTGGTGAGCAGTTCTTC | CASSTEGSGGGEQFF
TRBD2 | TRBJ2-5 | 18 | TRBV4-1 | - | TGCGCCAGCAGCCAAGATTTCTTCCGCGGGGGGCGGGCGGAGACCCAGTACTTC | CASSQDFFRGGRAETQYF
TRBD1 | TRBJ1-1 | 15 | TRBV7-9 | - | TGTTCCAGCAGCTTTAGGGGGACAGGGGACACTGAAGCTTTCTTT | CSSSFRGTGDTEAFF
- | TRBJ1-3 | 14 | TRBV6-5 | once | TGTGCCAGCAGTTTAACTGGGCCCGGAAACACCATATATTTT | CASSLTGPGNTIYF
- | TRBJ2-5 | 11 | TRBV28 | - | TGTGCCAGCAGCCTTGAAGAGACCCAGTACTTC | CASSLEETQYF
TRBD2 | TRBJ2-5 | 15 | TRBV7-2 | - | TGTGCCAGCAGCCTCCGACTAGCGGGAGGAGAGACCCAGTACTTC | CASSLRLAGGETQYF
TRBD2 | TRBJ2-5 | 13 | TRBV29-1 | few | TGCAGCGGGGGACTATCCCAATGGGAGACCCAGTACTTC | CSGGLSQWETQYF
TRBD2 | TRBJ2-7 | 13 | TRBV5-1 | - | TGCGCCAGCAGCCCGGGACTATTATACGAGCAGTACTTC | CASSPGLLYEQYF
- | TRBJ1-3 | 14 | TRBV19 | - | TGTGCCAGTAGTACCCCCCAGGCTGGAAACACCATATATTTT | CASSTPQAGNTIYF
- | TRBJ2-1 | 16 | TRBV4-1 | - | TGCGCCAGCAGCCAAGAAGTAAGCGGGCTCTACAATGAGCAGTTCTTC | CASSQEVSGLYNEQFF
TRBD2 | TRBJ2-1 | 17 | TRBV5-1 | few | TGCGCCAGCAGTCCAGGACTAGCGCCCAAAGCTGACGATGAGCAGTTCTTC | CASSPGLAPKADDEQFF
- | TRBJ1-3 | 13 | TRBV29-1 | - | TGCAGCGTTGAGGAGGGGTTCGGAAACACCATATATTTT | CSVEEGFGNTIYF
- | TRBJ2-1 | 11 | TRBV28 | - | TGTGCCAGCAGTTTTAACAATGAGCAGTTCTTC | CASSFNNEQFF
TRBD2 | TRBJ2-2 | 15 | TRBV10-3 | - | TGTGCCATCGGGCAGCGGGGGGCAGACACCGGGGAGCTGTTTTTT | CAIGQRGADTGELFF
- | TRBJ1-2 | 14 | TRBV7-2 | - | TGTGCCAGCAGCCCCGCCGGGAGATCCTATGGCTACACCTTC | CASSPAGRSYGYTF
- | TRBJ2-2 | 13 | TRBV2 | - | TGTGCCAGCAGTGAACTTCGGTCCGGGGAGCTGTTTTTT | CASSELRSGELFF
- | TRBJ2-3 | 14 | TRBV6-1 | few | TGTGCCAGCAGTGAACAGGGGAGCACAGATACGCAGTATTTT | CASSEQGSTDTQYF
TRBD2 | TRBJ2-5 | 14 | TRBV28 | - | TGTGCCAGTTACCGCGGGGGGGGGCGAGAGACCCAGTACTTC | CASYRGGGRETQYF
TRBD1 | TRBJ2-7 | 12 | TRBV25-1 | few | TGTGCCAGCAGTGGCCAGGGGGTCGAGCAGTACTTC | CASSGQGVEQYF
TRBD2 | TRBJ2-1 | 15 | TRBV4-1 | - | TGCGCCAGCAGCCAAGTACTAGCGGAGAGTAATGAGCAGTTCTTC | CASSQVLAESNEQFF
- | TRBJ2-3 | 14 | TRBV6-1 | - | TGTGCCAGCAGGGGACATGCGGTAGTGGATACGCAGTATTTT | CASRGHAVVDTQYF
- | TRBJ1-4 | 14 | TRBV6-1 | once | TGTGCCAGCAACCAGGGGAGTCGTAATGAAAAACTGTTTTTT | CASNQGSRNEKLFF
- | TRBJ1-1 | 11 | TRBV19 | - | TGTGCCAGTGGAAGAGGCGGGGAAGCTTTCTTT | CASGRGGEAFF
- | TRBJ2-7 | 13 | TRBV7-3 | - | TGTGCCAGCAGCTTGGGCCGAGAGTACGAGCAGTACTTC | CASSLGREYEQYF
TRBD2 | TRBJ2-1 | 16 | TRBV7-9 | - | TGTGCCAGCAGCTTAGGGAATGGGGGGGTACACAATGAGCAGTTCTTC | CASSLGNGGVHNEQFF
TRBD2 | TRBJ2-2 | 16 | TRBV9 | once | TGTGCCAGCAGCGTTGGGACTAGCGGAAACACCGGGGAGCTGTTTTTT | CASSVGTSGNTGELFF
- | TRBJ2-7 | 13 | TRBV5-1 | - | TGCGCCAGCAGGGAACAGGGCCCCGAGGAGCAGTACTTC | CASREQGPEEQYF
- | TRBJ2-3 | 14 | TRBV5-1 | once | TGCGCCAGCAGCATGGCAGGCGATTTAGATACGCAGTATTTT | CASSMAGDLDTQYF
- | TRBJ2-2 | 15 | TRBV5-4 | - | TGTGCCAGCAGCTTGTTTTGGGGGGACACCGGGGAGCTGTTTTTT | CASSLFWGDTGELFF
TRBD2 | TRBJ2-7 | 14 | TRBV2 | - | TGTGCCAGCAGTGAGGGGACTAGCGTCTACGAGCAGTACTTC | CASSEGTSVYEQYF
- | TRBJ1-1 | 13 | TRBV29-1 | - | TGCAGCGGAGCGGGGGGCGGAGGCACTGAAGCTTTCTTT | CSGAGGGGTEAFF
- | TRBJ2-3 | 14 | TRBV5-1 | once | TGCGCCAGCAGCTTGGAAGGGGCTGGAGATACGCAGTATTTT | CASSLEGAGDTQYF
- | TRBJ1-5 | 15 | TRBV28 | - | TGTGCCAGCAGAACCCTGGGGGGAGTCAATCAGCCCCAGCATTTT | CASRTLGGVNQPQHF
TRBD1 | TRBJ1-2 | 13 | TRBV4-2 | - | TGTGCCAGCAGCCAAGGCCGGGACAGGGACGTCACCTTC | CASSQGRDRDVTF
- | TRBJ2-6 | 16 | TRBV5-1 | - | TGCGCCAGCAGCGTAACAGGGAACTCTGGGGCCAACGTCCTGACTTTC | CASSVTGNSGANVLTF
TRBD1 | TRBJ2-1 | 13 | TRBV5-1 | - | TGCGCCAGCAGACAGGGGGATAACAATGAGCAGTTCTTC | CASRQGDNNEQFF
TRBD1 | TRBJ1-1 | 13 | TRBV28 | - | TGTGCCACCCTGGGGCAGGGGGAAACTGAAGCTTTCTTT | CATLGQGETEAFF
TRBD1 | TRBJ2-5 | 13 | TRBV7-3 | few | TGTGCCAGCAGCTTACGCAGGGGGGAGACCCAGTACTTC | CASSLRRGETQYF
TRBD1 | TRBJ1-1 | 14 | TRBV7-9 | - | TGTGCCAGCAGCTTAACGACAGGGGAAACTGAAGCTTTCTTT | CASSLTTGETEAFF
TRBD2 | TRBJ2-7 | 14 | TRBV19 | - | TGTGCCAGTAGTATAGCCGGGAGGAGTTACGAGCAGTACTTC | CASSIAGRSYEQYF
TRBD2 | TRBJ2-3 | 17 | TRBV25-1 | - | TGTGCCAGCAGTGAATCCTTAGCGGGAGAAACAGCAGATACGCAGTATTTT | CASSESLAGETADTQYF
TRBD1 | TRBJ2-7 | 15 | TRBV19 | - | TGTGCCAGTAGTACCTCGACAGGGGGAGGTTACGAGCAGTACTTC | CASSTSTGGGYEQYF
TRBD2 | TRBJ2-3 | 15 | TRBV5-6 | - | TGTGCCAGCAGCCCGCGGGGCGGGGGGGGAAATACGCAGTATTTT | CASSPRGGGGNTQYF
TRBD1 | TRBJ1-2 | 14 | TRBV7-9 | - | TGTGCCTCCGGGGGGAACAGGGGGGTAGATGGCTACACCTTC | CASGGNRGVDGYTF